Given below is one T cell receptor (beta chain) in context. This receptor's antigen is unknown. No base-level quality is on record; no much larger clone is a single base apart. The germline V and J ends show losses of 4 bases and 0 bases respectively, and no gene match explains 17 bases of the junction. From cysteine to phenylalanine, the CDR3 is 21 amino acids long. Left in the record is the CDR3 DNA by itself, 63 bases read in frame from the first base. The germline V gene encodes CDR1 SGHDN and CDR2 FVKESK. This entry belongs to a study of blood T cell repertoires in COVID-19 (dated by TCRdb to 2018 to 2020). About the investigation overall: The collaborator samples originated in the United States, Italy and Spain and spanned the acute and convalescent phases of COVID-19. The material from the prospective study consisted of cDNA or gDNA derived from T cells, B-cell-depleted T cells, or PBMCs. The dataset comprised deeply sampled blood TCRbeta repertoires from subjects exposed to, actively infected with, or recovered from COVID-19. The repertoires were released in a freely available public database intended as a resource for research on the immune response to SARS-CoV-2. HLA class I and class II types, where available, came from metadata supplied by the sample provider rather than from assay-based typing. The sample metadata nearly always contained a de-identified subject ID, COVID-19 status, age in years and sex. Samples were obtained from the ongoing ImmuneRACE study (first 160 participants) and from over a thousand subjects provided by 6 global collaborators. Study-wide conclusions, independent of this receptor: The amount of clinical and demographic metadata varied by source and participant and was provided uncurated.

Each collaborating institution followed its own protocols to collect whole blood in K2EDTA tubes. For TCRbeta analysis, collaborator samples were shipped as frozen whole blood, as isolated PBMCs, or as DNA extracted from either sample type. TCRbeta CDR3 regions were amplified from genomic DNA using the immunoSEQ Assay, a bias-controlled multiplex PCR. As for how the authors treated the data: Nucleated cell counts per sample were estimated from amplification of reference gene primers within the assay. To quantify the absolute abundance of each unique TCRbeta CDR3 rearrangement, sequence reads were collapsed and filtered. Productive Simpson clonality was computed per sample as the square root of Simpson's diversity index over productive rearrangements. In its TCRdb copy, this immuneACCESS table keeps in-frame sequences only and misses some clones. Where compared with another copy, unresolved V genes explain less than half of these, and the others have no known cause. For V, J and clone size, that table is used; D and trimming come from the DNA. Present in this sample are about 40,000 clones, about four fifths of which were seen just once. The ten largest make up around 2.5% of the sample.

The sequencing sample was made of peripheral blood. The rearranged chain carries TRBV14 and TRBJ2-2; 10 bases in the middle match TRBD2. The TCR was taken from a woman in her sixties or seventies with acute or convalescent COVID-19. DNA sequence: TGTGCCAGCAGCCCTATGAACCCGCAGTCTAGCGGGAGACCGAACACCGGGGAGCTGTTTTTT. This sequence encodes CASSPMNPQSSGRPNTGELFF. The reference TRBV14 and TRBJ2-2 proteins fill in what lies around the CDR3, so the full variable domain reads EAGVTQFPSHSVIEKGQTVTLRCDPISGHDNLYWYRRVMGKEIKFLLHFVKESKQDESGMPNNRFLAERTGGTYSTLKVQPAELEDSGVYFCASSPMNPQSSGRPNTGELFFGEGSRLTVL.